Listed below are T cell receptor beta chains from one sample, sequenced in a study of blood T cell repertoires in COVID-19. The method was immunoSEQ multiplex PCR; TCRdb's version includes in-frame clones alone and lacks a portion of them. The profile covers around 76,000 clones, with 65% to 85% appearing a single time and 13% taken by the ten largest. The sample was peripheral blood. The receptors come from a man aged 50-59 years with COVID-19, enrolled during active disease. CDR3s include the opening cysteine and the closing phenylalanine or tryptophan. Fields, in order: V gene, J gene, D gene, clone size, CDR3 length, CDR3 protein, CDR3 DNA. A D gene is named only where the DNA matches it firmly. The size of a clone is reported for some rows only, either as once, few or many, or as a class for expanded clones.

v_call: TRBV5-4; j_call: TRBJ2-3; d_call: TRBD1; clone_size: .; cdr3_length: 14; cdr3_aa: CASSLEQGADTQYF; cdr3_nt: TGTGCCAGCAGCTTGGAACAGGGGGCAGATACGCAGTATTTT
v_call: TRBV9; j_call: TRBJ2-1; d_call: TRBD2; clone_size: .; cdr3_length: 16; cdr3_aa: CASSVAGLARIDEQFF; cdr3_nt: TGTGCCAGCAGCGTAGCTGGACTAGCGAGGATCGATGAGCAGTTCTTC
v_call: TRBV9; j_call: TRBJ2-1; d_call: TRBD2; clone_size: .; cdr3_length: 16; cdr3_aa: CASSVTSGSSYNEQFF; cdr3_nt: TGTGCCAGCAGCGTAACTAGCGGGAGCTCCTACAATGAGCAGTTCTTC
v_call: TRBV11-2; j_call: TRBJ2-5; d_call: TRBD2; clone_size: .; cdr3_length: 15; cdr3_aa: CASAMGGAISETQYF; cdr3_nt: TGTGCCAGCGCCATGGGAGGGGCGATCTCGGAGACCCAGTACTTC
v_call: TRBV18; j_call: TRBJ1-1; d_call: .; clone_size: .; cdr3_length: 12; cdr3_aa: CASSPQGLEAFF; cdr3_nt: TGTGCCAGTTCCCCGCAGGGGCTTGAAGCTTTCTTT
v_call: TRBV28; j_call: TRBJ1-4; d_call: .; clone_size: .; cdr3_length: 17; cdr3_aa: CASSLGGRGWEREKLFF; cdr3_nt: TGTGCCAGCAGTCTGGGTGGCAGGGGATGGGAACGGGAAAAACTGTTTTTT
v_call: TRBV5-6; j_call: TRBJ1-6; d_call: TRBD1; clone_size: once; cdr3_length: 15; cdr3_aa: CASSLGGTGNSPLHF; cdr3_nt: TGTGCCAGCAGCTTGGGGGGGACAGGGAATTCACCCCTCCACTTT
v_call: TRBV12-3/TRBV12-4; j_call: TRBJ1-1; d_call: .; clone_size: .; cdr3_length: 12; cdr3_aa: CASSWGGTEAFF; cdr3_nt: TGTGCCAGCAGTTGGGGGGGTACTGAAGCTTTCTTT
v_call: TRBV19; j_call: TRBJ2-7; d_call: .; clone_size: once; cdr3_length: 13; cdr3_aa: CASAGRGRDEQYF; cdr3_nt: TGTGCCAGCGCTGGAAGGGGGAGGGACGAGCAGTACTTC
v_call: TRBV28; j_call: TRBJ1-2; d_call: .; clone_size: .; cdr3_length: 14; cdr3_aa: CASRSRPLSYGYTF; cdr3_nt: TGTGCCAGCAGATCGCGGCCGCTTTCCTATGGCTACACCTTC
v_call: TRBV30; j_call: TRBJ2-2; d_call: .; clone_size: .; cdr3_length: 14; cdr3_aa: CAWSGRENTGELFF; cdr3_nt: TGTGCCTGGAGTGGGCGGGAGAACACCGGGGAGCTGTTTTTT
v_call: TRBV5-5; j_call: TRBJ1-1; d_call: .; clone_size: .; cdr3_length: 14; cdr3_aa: CASSPGGASTEAFF; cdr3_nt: TGTGCCAGCAGCCCGGGGGGGGCTTCCACTGAAGCTTTCTTT
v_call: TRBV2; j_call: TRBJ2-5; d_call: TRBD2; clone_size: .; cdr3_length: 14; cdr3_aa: CASSETGGSETQYF; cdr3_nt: TGTGCCAGCAGTGAGACGGGAGGATCGGAGACCCAGTACTTC
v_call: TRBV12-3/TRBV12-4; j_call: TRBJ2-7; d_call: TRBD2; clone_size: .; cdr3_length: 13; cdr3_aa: CASSRTSGMEQYF; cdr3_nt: TGTGCCAGCAGTCGGACTAGCGGGATGGAGCAGTACTTC
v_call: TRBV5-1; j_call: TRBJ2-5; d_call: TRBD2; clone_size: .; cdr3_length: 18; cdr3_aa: CASTFGGGLAGEQETQYF; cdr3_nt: TGCGCCAGCACCTTCGGGGGCGGACTAGCGGGGGAACAAGAGACCCAGTACTTC
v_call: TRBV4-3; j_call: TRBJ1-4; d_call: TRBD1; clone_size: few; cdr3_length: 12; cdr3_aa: CASSPGQRKLFF; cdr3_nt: TGCGCCAGCAGCCCGGGACAGAGGAAACTGTTTTTT
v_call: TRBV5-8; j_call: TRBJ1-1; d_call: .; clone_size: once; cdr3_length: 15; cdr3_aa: CASSLFNGLNTEAFF; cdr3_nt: TGTGCCAGCAGCTTGTTCAATGGCTTGAACACTGAAGCTTTCTTT
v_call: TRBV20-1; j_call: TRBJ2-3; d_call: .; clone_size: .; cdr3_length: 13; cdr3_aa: CSASRLGTDTQYF; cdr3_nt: TGCAGTGCAAGTCGACTAGGCACAGATACGCAGTATTTT
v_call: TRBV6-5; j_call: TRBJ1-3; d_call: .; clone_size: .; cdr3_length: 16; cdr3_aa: CASSYTGSPSGNTIYF; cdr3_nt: TGTGCCAGCAGTTACACAGGTTCCCCATCTGGAAACACCATATATTTT
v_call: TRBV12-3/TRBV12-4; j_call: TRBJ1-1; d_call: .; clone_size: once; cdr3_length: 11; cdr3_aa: CASTTESRAFF; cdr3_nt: TGTGCCAGCACCACCGAGAGTAGAGCTTTCTTT
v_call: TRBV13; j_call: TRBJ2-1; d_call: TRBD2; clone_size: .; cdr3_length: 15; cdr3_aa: CASSLAPSGRVEQFF; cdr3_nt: TGTGCCAGCAGCTTAGCCCCTAGCGGGAGAGTTGAGCAGTTCTTC
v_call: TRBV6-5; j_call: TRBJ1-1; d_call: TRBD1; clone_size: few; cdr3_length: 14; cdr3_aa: CASSVDREGTEAFF; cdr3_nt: TGTGCCAGCAGCGTGGACAGGGAAGGAACTGAAGCTTTCTTT
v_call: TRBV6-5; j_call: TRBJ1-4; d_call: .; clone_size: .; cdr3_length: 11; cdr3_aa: CASSYGGSVFF; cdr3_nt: TGTGCCAGCAGTTACGGAGGGTCGGTGTTTTTT
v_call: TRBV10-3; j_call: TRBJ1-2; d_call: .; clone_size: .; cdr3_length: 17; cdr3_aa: CAISEFGRGSANYGYTF; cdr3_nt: TGTGCCATCAGTGAGTTCGGCAGGGGAAGCGCTAACTATGGCTACACCTTC
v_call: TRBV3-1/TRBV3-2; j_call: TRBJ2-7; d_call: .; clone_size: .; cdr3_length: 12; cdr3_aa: CASSQDPKEQYF; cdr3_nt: TGTGCCAGCAGCCAAGATCCCAAAGAGCAGTACTTC
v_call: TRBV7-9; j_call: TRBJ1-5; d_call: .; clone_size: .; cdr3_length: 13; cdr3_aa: CASSFGQFQPQHF; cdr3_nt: TGTGCCAGCAGCTTTGGACAGTTTCAGCCCCAGCATTTT
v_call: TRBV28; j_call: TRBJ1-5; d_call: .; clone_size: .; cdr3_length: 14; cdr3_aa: CASSGLLGNQPQHF; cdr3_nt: TGTGCCAGCAGTGGACTCCTGGGCAATCAGCCCCAGCATTTT
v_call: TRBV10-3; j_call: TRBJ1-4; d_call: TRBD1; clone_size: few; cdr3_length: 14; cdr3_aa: CAISATGPNEKLFF; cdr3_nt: TGTGCCATCAGTGCGACAGGGCCTAATGAAAAACTGTTTTTT
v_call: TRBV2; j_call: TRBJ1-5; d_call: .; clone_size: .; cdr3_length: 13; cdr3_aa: CASSEASTQPQHF; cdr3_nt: TGTGCCAGCAGTGAAGCGTCTACTCAGCCCCAGCATTTT
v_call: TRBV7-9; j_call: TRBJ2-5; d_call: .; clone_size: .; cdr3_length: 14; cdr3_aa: CASSLGPGEETQYF; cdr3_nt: TGTGCCAGCAGCTTAGGCCCAGGGGAAGAGACCCAGTACTTC
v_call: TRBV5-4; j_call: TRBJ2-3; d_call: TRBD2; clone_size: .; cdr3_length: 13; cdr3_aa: CASSLAGGDTQYF; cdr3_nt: TGTGCCAGCAGCTTGGCCGGGGGGGATACGCAGTATTTT
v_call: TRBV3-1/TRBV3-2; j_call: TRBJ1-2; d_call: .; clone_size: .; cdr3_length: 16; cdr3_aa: CASNQAGLGRSYGYTF; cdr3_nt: TGTGCCAGCAACCAAGCGGGATTGGGCAGGAGCTATGGCTACACCTTC
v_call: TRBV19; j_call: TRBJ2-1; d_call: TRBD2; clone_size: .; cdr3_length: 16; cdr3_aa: CASSMGAGGSYNEQFF; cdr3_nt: TGTGCCAGTAGTATGGGAGCGGGAGGATCCTACAATGAGCAGTTCTTC
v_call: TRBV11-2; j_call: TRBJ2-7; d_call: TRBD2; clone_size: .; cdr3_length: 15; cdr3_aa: CASSYWGEGVYEQYF; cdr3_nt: TGTGCCAGCAGCTACTGGGGGGAGGGTGTCTACGAGCAGTACTTC
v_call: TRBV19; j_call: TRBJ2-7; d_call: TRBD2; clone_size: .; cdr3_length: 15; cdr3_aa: CASSTLAGGVYEQYF; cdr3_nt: TGTGCCAGTAGTACCCTAGCGGGAGGTGTCTACGAGCAGTACTTC
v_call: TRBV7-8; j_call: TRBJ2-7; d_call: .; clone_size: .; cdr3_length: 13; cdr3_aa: CASSLGYSYEQYF; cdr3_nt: TGTGCCAGCAGCTTAGGTTACAGCTACGAGCAGTACTTC
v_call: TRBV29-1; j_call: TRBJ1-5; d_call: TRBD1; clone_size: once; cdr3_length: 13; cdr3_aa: CSVPQGVEQPQHF; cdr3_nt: TGCAGCGTTCCTCAGGGGGTGGAGCAGCCCCAGCATTTT